A selection of T cell receptor beta chains follows, all from one sample in a study of CD8 T cells in ankylosing spondylitis. A single record per CDR3 protein comes from TCRdb applying MiXCR to the 5' RACE reads. Of 150,000 to 200,000 distinct CDR3 sequences listed, under 35% are singletons. Source material: synovial fluid, either unsorted or a sorted T cell fraction (not recorded which). The receptors were gathered from a male donor with ankylosing spondylitis. Both conserved end residues are part of each CDR3. Each record gives: D gene, J gene, V gene, clone size, CDR3 protein, CDR3 DNA. The D gene is left open where the match is weak. Clone size is given for some rows only: seen once, a few or many times, or a class if the clone is expanded.

.,TRBJ1-1,TRBV19,.,CASSLSGGVNTEAFF,TGTGCCAGTTCACTTTCGGGGGGTGTGAACACTGAAGCTTTCTTT
TRBD1,TRBJ2-1,TRBV12-3/TRBV12-4,few,CASGVRDRGDEQFF,TGTGCCAGCGGGGTCCGGGACAGGGGTGATGAGCAGTTCTTC
TRBD1,TRBJ2-7,TRBV5-1,few,CASSLETGSSYEQYF,TGCGCCAGCAGCTTGGAGACAGGGAGCTCCTACGAGCAGTACTTC
TRBD1,TRBJ1-4,TRBV20-1,.,CSAEGGQGVTNEKLFF,TGCAGTGCTGAGGGGGGACAGGGGGTGACTAATGAAAAACTGTTTTTT
TRBD1,TRBJ2-7,TRBV13,.,CASSRDRGFGYEQYF,TGTGCCAGCAGCCGAGACAGGGGCTTCGGGTACGAGCAGTACTTC
.,TRBJ2-7,TRBV12-3/TRBV12-4,medium-sized,CASNLGGPTYEQYF,TGTGCCAGCAACCTTGGCGGGCCGACCTACGAGCAGTACTTC
TRBD2,TRBJ2-7,TRBV2,.,CASSDSGPSYEQYF,TGTGCCAGCAGTGATAGCGGGCCCTCCTACGAGCAGTACTTC
TRBD1,TRBJ2-7,TRBV2,few,CASSQDRGETYEQYF,TGTGCCAGCAGCCAAGACAGGGGAGAGACCTACGAGCAGTACTTC
.,TRBJ2-7,TRBV5-1,.,CASSPNRYEQYF,TGCGCCAGCAGCCCTAATCGTTACGAGCAGTACTTC
TRBD1,TRBJ1-6,TRBV5-6,.,CASGGQGVNSPLHF,TGTGCCAGCGGAGGACAGGGCGTTAATTCACCCCTCCACTTT
TRBD1,TRBJ2-7,TRBV18,.,CASSPDAGGLGEQYF,TGTGCCAGCTCACCCGATGCAGGGGGTTTAGGCGAGCAGTACTTC
TRBD2,TRBJ2-1,TRBV7-9,.,CASSWSPTSGSHEQFF,TGTGCCAGCAGCTGGTCCCCCACTAGCGGGAGTCATGAGCAGTTCTTC
.,TRBJ1-4,TRBV5-1,.,CASRPTGRAGTNEKLFF,TGCGCCAGCCGTCCTACGGGCAGGGCGGGGACTAATGAAAAACTGTTTTTT
TRBD2,TRBJ2-3,TRBV20-1,.,CSPSGSQKLDTQYF,TGCAGTCCTAGCGGGAGTCAGAAATTGGATACGCAGTATTTT
TRBD2,TRBJ2-3,TRBV20-1,.,CSATSGGADTQYF,TGCAGTGCTACTAGCGGGGGGGCAGATACGCAGTATTTT
.,TRBJ2-7,TRBV6-5,.,CASSYSRQSSYEQYF,TGTGCCAGCAGTTACTCGAGACAGAGCTCCTACGAGCAGTACTTC
TRBD2,TRBJ2-5,TRBV11-2,few,CASSAGRSERGAETQYF,TGTGCCAGCAGCGCAGGGAGAAGCGAGCGGGGGGCTGAGACCCAGTACTTC
.,TRBJ1-1,TRBV2,.,CASSNQPRRSLNTEAFF,TGTGCCAGCAGTAACCAGCCCCGCAGGTCCCTAAACACTGAAGCTTTCTTT
TRBD2,TRBJ2-1,TRBV12-3/TRBV12-4,many,CASSLLLQRGDSSYNEQFF,TGTGCCAGCAGTTTATTGCTACAGCGGGGGGATAGCTCCTACAATGAGCAGTTCTTC
.,TRBJ2-7,TRBV20-1,few,CSARRTRYEQYF,TGCAGTGCCAGAAGGACCCGCTACGAGCAGTACTTC
.,TRBJ2-5,TRBV27,.,CASSFRQETQYF,TGTGCCAGCAGTTTCCGCCAAGAGACCCAGTACTTC
.,TRBJ2-1,TRBV30,many,CAWSVRGNEQFF,TGTGCCTGGAGTGTACGGGGAAATGAGCAGTTCTTC
TRBD1,TRBJ1-1,TRBV10-3,few,CAAQGQGTEAFF,TGTGCCGCTCAGGGACAGGGCACTGAAGCTTTCTTT
.,TRBJ2-5,TRBV7-7,.,CASSSQGGQETQYF,TGTGCTAGCAGCTCGCAGGGTGGCCAAGAGACCCAGTACTTC
TRBD1,TRBJ1-1,TRBV19,.,CASSVGQGGTTEAFF,TGTGCCAGTAGTGTTGGACAGGGGGGCACCACTGAAGCTTTCTTT
.,TRBJ1-5,TRBV20-1,.,CSAVQGSNQPQHF,TGCAGTGCTGTTCAGGGCAGCAATCAGCCCCAGCATTTT
.,TRBJ1-3,TRBV12-3/TRBV12-4,.,CASGRSGSRNTIYF,TGTGCCAGCGGCCGCTCTGGCAGTAGAAACACCATATATTTT
.,TRBJ1-1,TRBV11-1,many,CASSTPGTVNTEAFF,TGTGCCAGCAGCACGCCAGGGACGGTCAACACTGAAGCTTTCTTT
.,TRBJ2-1,TRBV6-6,.,CASSYGYSNEQFF,TGTGCCAGCAGTTACGGCTACTCCAATGAGCAGTTCTTC
TRBD1,TRBJ1-2,TRBV7-8,few,CASSFFPGQGKLSDGYTF,TGTGCCAGCAGCTTCTTCCCGGGACAGGGGAAGCTCTCTGATGGCTACACCTTC
TRBD1,TRBJ1-4,TRBV20-1,many,CSAGQPNEKLFF,TGCAGTGCGGGACAGCCTAATGAAAAACTGTTTTTT